A single sample gave rise to the 32 T cell receptor beta chains below, sequenced in a study of T-cell memory formation after mild COVID-19. TCRdb used MiXCR to reprocess the 5' RACE reads, holding one entry per CDR3 protein. The sample includes 550,000 to 650,000 distinct CDR3 sequences, around 16% seen only once; the top ten take about 8.1%. The sequenced material came from PBMCs or a T cell subset sorted from them (not recorded which). Source of these receptors: an adult woman who had mild COVID-19 (a few samples of this study predate the infection). Cell type and time point are not known.

V usage is TRBV20-1 and J usage is TRBJ2-7; unclear D gene. The CDR3 extends over 10 amino acids. The V end was cut by 5 bases, the J end by 2 bases, with 4 bases between. CDR1 and CDR2 (germline): DFQATT, SNEGSKA (reference sequence). The CDR3 loop is CSAGTYEQYF. CDR3 DNA sequence: TGCAGTGCTGGGACCTACGAGCAGTACTTC.

The chain joins TRBV7-9 to TRBJ2-2, with a possible D match to TRBD1 (5 bases). With 9 bases removed from V and 3 bases from J, the gap between germline ends came to 14 bases. Germline assignment: CDR1 SEHNR and CDR2 FQNEAQ (reference sequence). This CDR3 has 14 residues. CDR3 DNA sequence: TGTGCCAGTCCGCAGGGTGAGGACACCGGGGAGCTGTTTTTT. The encoded protein is CASPQGEDTGELFF.

This clonotype was detected many times. This chain uses TRBV7-2 with TRBJ1-2, with D perhaps matching TRBD1 (6 bases). Per the germline V gene, CDR1 is SGHTA and CDR2 is FQGNSA. Trimming pared 5 bases from V and 0 bases from J, leaving 13 bases between. The CDR3 is 15 amino acids. CDR3 in DNA: TGTGCCAGCAGCCCACAGACAGGCCCTAACTATGGCTACACCTTC. It codes for CASSPQTGPNYGYTF.

The CDR3 loop is CASSDRNRGNYGYTF. DNA for the CDR3: TGTGCCAGCAGTGATCGGAACAGGGGAAACTATGGCTACACCTTC. The chain has TRBV25-1 and TRBJ1-2; 7 bases match TRBD1. The CDR3 is 15 amino acids. The junction had 6 bases not matched to a gene; V was cut back by 3 bases and J by 2 bases. Per germline, CDR1 MGHDK and CDR2 SYGVNS.

The V call is TRBV3-1, the J call TRBJ1-2; 8 bases agree with TRBD1. The ends lost 3 bases at V and 8 bases at J; junction bases unmatched: 14. The CDR3 totals 16 residues. Germline CDR1 and CDR2: LGHDT and YNNKEL (reference sequence). In DNA form, the CDR3 reads TGTGCCAGCAGCCAGGAACGCGCGACAGGGGAGGGAGGCTACACCTTC. It specifies CASSQERATGEGGYTF.

This clonotype was counted at least ten times. This sequence joins TRBV5-1 and TRBJ2-2; weak D call: TRBD2 (6 bases). There are 17 residues in the CDR3. Germline-derived CDR1 and CDR2 are SGHRS and YFSETQ. V lost 6 bases, J lost 1 base, and 19 bases lay in between. CDR3 amino acids: CASTAYRGLENTGELFF. CDR3 DNA sequence: TGCGCCAGCACCGCTTACCGGGGACTGGAGAACACCGGGGAGCTGTTTTTT.

J is TRBJ1-2 and V is TRBV4-3; D gene ambiguous. CDR1 is LGHNA and CDR2 is YSLEER in the germline V gene. The CDR3 covers 16 residues. V was cut by 0 bases and J by 8 bases, with 19 bases left in between. The CDR3 bases are TGCGCCAGCAGCCAAGATACCGGGAAGCACATTCTCGGCTACACCTTC. It codes for CASSQDTGKHILGYTF.

The J gene is TRBJ2-1, the V gene TRBV11-3, with 8 bases fitting TRBD2. V was pared by 4 bases and J by 7 bases, with 6 bases of the junction left unmatched. The CDR3 runs 14 residues. The germline gives CDR1 SGHNT, CDR2 YENEEA. The CDR3 region is CASSSELAANEQFF. The CDR3 DNA follows: TGTGCCAGCAGCTCCGAACTAGCGGCGAATGAGCAGTTCTTC. The full variable domain, in which reference TRBV11-3 and TRBJ2-1 provide the parts outside the CDR3, is EAGVVQSPRYKIIEKKQPVAFWCNPISGHNTLYWYLQNLGQGPELLIRYENEEAVDDSQLPKDRFSAERLKGVDSTLKIQPAELGDSAVYLCASSSELAANEQFFGPGTRLTVL.

CDR3 residues: CASSLSGGRETQYF. Written as DNA, the CDR3 is TGTGCCAGCAGCTTAAGCGGGGGACGAGAGACCCAGTACTTC. The gene calls are TRBV7-2 and TRBJ2-5, with TRBD2 matching over 8 bases. V was pared by 2 bases and J by 4 bases, with 3 bases of the junction left unmatched. Germline V gives CDR1 SGHTA, CDR2 FQGNSA. There are 14 residues in the CDR3.

The chain is built from TRBV7-2 and TRBJ2-3; the match to TRBD2 covers 10 bases. This CDR3 is built from 17 residues. V gave up 2 bases and J gave up 5 bases; unmatched junction bases: 10. Per germline, CDR1 SGHTA and CDR2 FQGNSA. The CDR3 sequence is CASSLYGIGLAVDTQYF. CDR3 bases: TGTGCCAGCAGCTTATATGGGATTGGACTAGCGGTAGATACGCAGTATTTT.

There are a few counts of this clonotype. V and J are TRBV4-2 and TRBJ1-1; D is perhaps TRBD1 (5 bases). The CDR3 consists of 17 residues. From germline, CDR1 is LGHNA and CDR2 YNFKEQ. The V gene lost 3 bases and the J gene lost 3 bases, with 20 bases spanning the gap. The CDR3 DNA is TGTGCCAGCAGCCACAGAGGGTTGGGGGGGTACGACACTGAAGCTTTCTTT. This sequence encodes CASSHRGLGGYDTEAFF.

The chain recombines TRBV7-9 with TRBJ1-1; D is undetermined. From germline, CDR1 is SEHNR and CDR2 FQNEAQ (reference sequence). The CDR3 has 16 amino acids. The germline V and J ends were trimmed by 4 bases and 1 base, with 16 bases remaining between them. CDR3 in amino acids: CASSSRTFMGNTEAFF. In nucleotides, the CDR3 is TGTGCCAGCAGCTCCCGTACCTTCATGGGGAACACTGAAGCTTTCTTT. The complete variable domain, with remaining parts taken from reference TRBV7-9 and TRBJ1-1, reads DTGVSQNPRHKITKRGQNVTFRCDPISEHNRLYWYRQTLGQGPEFLTYFQNEAQLEKSRLLSDRFSAERPKGSFSTLEIQRTEQGDSAMYLCASSSRTFMGNTEAFFGQGTRLTVV.

The chain is built from TRBV12-3 or TRBV12-4 and TRBJ2-1, with 7 bases lining up with TRBD2. J was trimmed by 2 bases and V by 5 bases; bases with no gene match: 6. CDR3 length: 15 residues. The CDR3 DNA follows: TGTGCCAGCAGTCTCAGGGAGGGCACCTACAATGAGCAGTTCTTC. Protein: CASSLREGTYNEQFF.

This rearrangement joins TRBV29-1 to TRBJ2-1; D tentatively fits TRBD1 or TRBD2 (5 bases each). CDR3 length equals 13 residues. Germline V CDR1 and CDR2: SQVTM, ANQGSEA. The V end was cut by 7 bases, the J end by 6 bases, with 16 bases between. The CDR3 DNA reads as TGCAGCGGTACAGGACGAGGGGTCAATGAGCAGTTCTTC. Protein sequence: CSGTGRGVNEQFF.

Only a few counts were recorded for this clonotype. This sequence joins TRBV6-2 or TRBV6-3 and TRBJ2-1; 11 bases match TRBD2. The V gene's germline CDR1 is MNHEY and CDR2 SVGEGT. There are 15 residues in the CDR3. V lost 2 bases, J lost 10 bases, and 7 bases stayed unmatched. CDR3 residues: CASSYLGLAGQEQFF. As DNA, the CDR3 is TGTGCCAGCAGTTACCTAGGACTAGCGGGTCAGGAGCAGTTCTTC.

The table lists this clonotype with a few counts. This rearrangement joins TRBV6-2 or TRBV6-3 to TRBJ2-6; D not resolved. V lost 2 bases, J lost 0 bases, and 8 bases lay in between. The CDR3 has 16 amino acids. In germline, CDR1 is MNHEY, CDR2 SVGEGT. In DNA, the CDR3 is TGTGCCAGCAGTTACGGCGGCTACTCTGGGGCCAACGTCCTGACTTTC. Amino acid sequence: CASSYGGYSGANVLTF.

This clonotype was counted only a few times. The chain is built from TRBV20-1 and TRBJ1-5, with D hard to call. V was pared by 4 bases and J by 4 bases, with 11 bases between. The CDR3 contains 13 residues. Germline values: CDR1 DFQATT, CDR2 SNEGSKA (reference sequence). The chain's CDR3 is CSANSPANQPQHF. The CDR3 DNA sequence: TGCAGTGCTAACAGTCCAGCAAATCAGCCCCAGCATTTT.

This clonotype was detected a few times. The V call is TRBV6-6, the J call TRBJ1-2; the D is unclear. V lost 6 bases and J 4 bases, leaving 6 bases between the germline ends. The CDR3 extends over 11 amino acids. CDR1 is MNHNY and CDR2 is SVGAGI in the germline V gene (reference sequence). The CDR3 DNA reads as TGTGCCAGCAGCCCCACCTATGGCTACACCTTC. Translation gives CASSPTYGYTF.

The chain is built from TRBV14 and TRBJ2-1; 14 bases are a match to TRBD2. Germline-derived CDR1 and CDR2 are SGHDN and FVKESK. Trimming cost V 1 base and J 2 bases; bases outside gene matches: 10. This CDR3 is 20 amino acids long. The DNA of the CDR3 is TGTGCCAGCAGCCAAGCCCTGGGACTAGCGGGAGTTAGGGCCTACAATGAGCAGTTCTTC. Encoded protein: CASSQALGLAGVRAYNEQFF.

V usage is TRBV7-2 and J usage is TRBJ2-3, with D maybe TRBD2 (5 bases). Trimming stripped 3 bases from V and 6 bases from J, with 10 bases between. Germline CDR1 is SGHTA and CDR2 is FQGNSA. The CDR3 has 13 residues. The DNA for the CDR3 is TGTGCCAGCAGCTTCACCCCGGGGGATACGCAGTATTTT. Amino acid sequence: CASSFTPGDTQYF.

The J gene is TRBJ2-1, the V gene TRBV3-1, with D perhaps given as TRBD1 or TRBD2 (7 bases each). Germline CDR1 LGHDT, CDR2 YNNKEL (reference sequence). This CDR3 is built from 14 residues. The V end was cut by 7 bases, the J end by 3 bases, with 13 bases between. The CDR3 nucleotides are TGTGCCAGCACCAGGGGGGGGCTCTACAATGAGCAGTTCTTC. The encoded protein is CASTRGGLYNEQFF.

J is TRBJ2-7 and V is TRBV5-1, with TRBD2 identical over 8 bases. The CDR3 is 16 amino acids. Per the germline V gene, CDR1 is SGHRS and CDR2 is YFSETQ. V shed 4 bases, J shed 3 bases, and the junction held 12 bases outside the gene matches. The DNA of the CDR3 is TGCGCCAGCAGCCCAATCGGGGTAGCGGGATTCTACGAGCAGTACTTC. Encoded protein: CASSPIGVAGFYEQYF.

The chain combines TRBV5-1 with TRBJ2-7; weak D call: TRBD1 (6 bases). The CDR3 runs to 14 residues. V lost 2 bases and J 1 base, leaving 10 bases between the germline ends. Germline values: CDR1 SGHRS, CDR2 YFSETQ. DNA of the CDR3: TGCGCCAGCAGCTTACAGGGACCATCCTACGAGCAGTACTTC. It is translated as CASSLQGPSYEQYF.

The table lists this clonotype with many counts. This sequence joins TRBV20-1 and TRBJ2-5; the match to TRBD2 covers 10 bases. Germline CDR1 and CDR2: DFQATT and SNEGSKA (reference sequence). The CDR3 has 15 amino acids. The V segment lost 0 bases and the J segment 7 bases; nucleotides outside the gene matches: 8. CDR3 amino acids: CSARDIASGRGTQYF. The CDR3 DNA sequence: TGCAGTGCTAGAGATATAGCTAGCGGGAGAGGGACCCAGTACTTC.

This clonotype was found many times. The chain carries TRBV7-2 and TRBJ2-7; 9 bases fit TRBD2. V trimming: 0 bases; J trimming: 6 bases; junction bases outside the gene matches: 12. The V gene's germline CDR1 is SGHTA and CDR2 FQGNSA. This CDR3 region has 17 residues. The CDR3 sequence is CASSLARAGGPLAEQYF. The DNA of the CDR3 is TGTGCCAGCAGCTTAGCGAGAGCGGGAGGACCCCTAGCCGAGCAGTACTTC. Based on the CDR3 plus reference TRBV7-2 and TRBJ2-7, the full variable domain is GAGVSQSPSNKVTEKGKDVELRCDPISGHTALYWYRQSLGQGLEFLIYFQGNSAPDKSGLPSDRFSAERTGGSVSTLTIQRTQQEDSAVYLCASSLARAGGPLAEQYFGPGTRLTVT.

This clonotype was observed a handful of times. The genes are TRBV5-1 and TRBJ1-4; no firm D call. The length of the CDR3 is 14 residues. Trimming cost V 2 bases and J 1 base, with 6 bases left between them. Germline V gives CDR1 SGHRS, CDR2 YFSETQ. CDR3 DNA sequence: TGCGCCAGCAGCTTAGATCTAACTAATGAAAAACTGTTTTTT. This encodes CASSLDLTNEKLFF.

The chain is built from TRBV6-6 and TRBJ2-1; 11 bases align to TRBD2. The CDR3 spans 20 residues. Germline V gene sequence: CDR1 MNHNY, CDR2 SVGAGI (reference sequence). V shed 1 base and J 7 bases; nucleotides not matched to a gene: 18. CDR3 in DNA: TGTGCCAGCAGTTACTTCAGTCCAAAGGCTAGCGGGAGGTGGGGGAATGAGCAGTTCTTC. Its translation is CASSYFSPKASGRWGNEQFF.

J is TRBJ2-1 and V is TRBV7-9, with 12 bases that match TRBD2. Germline-derived CDR1 and CDR2 are SEHNR and FQNEAQ (reference sequence). V trimming: 3 bases; J trimming: 0 bases; junction bases outside the gene matches: 3. The CDR3 consists of 17 residues. DNA of the CDR3: TGTGCCAGCAGCTTTCCGACTAGCGGGAGCTCCTACAATGAGCAGTTCTTC. It codes for CASSFPTSGSSYNEQFF. Filled out from reference TRBV7-9 and TRBJ2-1, the complete variable domain reads DTGVSQNPRHKITKRGQNVTFRCDPISEHNRLYWYRQTLGQGPEFLTYFQNEAQLEKSRLLSDRFSAERPKGSFSTLEIQRTEQGDSAMYLCASSFPTSGSSYNEQFFGPGTRLTVL.

The chain combines TRBV19 with TRBJ2-2; D might be TRBD2 (5 bases). CDR3 length: 14 residues. CDR1 is LNHDA and CDR2 is SQIVND in the germline V gene (reference sequence). V was clipped by 6 bases and J by 4 bases, with 12 bases between them. CDR3 amino acids: CASRDHRGTGELFF. CDR3 sequence (DNA): TGTGCCAGTAGGGACCATCGGGGCACCGGGGAGCTGTTTTTT.

The chain is built from TRBV25-1 and TRBJ2-7; 7 bases fit TRBD1. This CDR3 has 16 residues. The germline V gene encodes CDR1 MGHDK and CDR2 SYGVNS. Trimming removed 3 bases from V and 1 base from J; junction bases left unmatched: 9. The CDR3 protein is CASSDADRLRSYEQYF. The CDR3 DNA follows: TGTGCCAGCAGTGACGCGGACAGGCTTCGTTCCTACGAGCAGTACTTC.

This clonotype was detected only once. V usage is TRBV12-3 or TRBV12-4 and J usage is TRBJ1-1; TRBD1 is a possible D gene (5 bases). CDR3 length equals 13 residues. V was trimmed by 2 bases and J by 4 bases, leaving 8 bases between them. CDR3 bases: TGTGCCAGCAGTTTAATGGGGGTCACTGAAGCTTTCTTT. Residues: CASSLMGVTEAFF.

The V gene is TRBV6-6, the J gene TRBJ1-1; D remains ambiguous. V gave up 2 bases and J gave up 2 bases, with 9 bases separating them. The CDR3 spans 14 residues. Looked up from germline, CDR1 is MNHNY and CDR2 is SVGAGI (reference sequence). The CDR3 protein is CASSYGGGNTEAFF. CDR3 bases: TGTGCCAGCAGTTACGGCGGTGGAAACACTGAAGCTTTCTTT.